Listed below are T cell receptor beta chains from one sample, sequenced in a study of regulatory T cells after allogeneic stem cell transplantation. From the 5' RACE reads, TCRdb called clonotypes with MiXCR, one entry per CDR3 protein. Of about 4,600 distinct CDR3 sequences in the sample, roughly 96% are singletons; the top ten hold approximately 39%. The source material was sorted CD4+ T cells from blood (whether regulatory or conventional is not recorded), sampled 30 days after allogeneic stem cell transplant. These receptors were taken from a human patient who had an allogeneic stem cell transplant, so the T cells may come from the graft donor. Both conserved end residues are part of each CDR3. D genes are given only for firm matches. Size is stated for part of the rows, as once, few or many counts, or as a class when the clone is expanded.

J gene: TRBJ2-7
D gene: NA
V gene: TRBV24-1
clone size: once
CDR3 DNA: TGTGCCACTAGTGGAGAAGTGTTAAAGAAGAATAAACAGTACTTC
CDR3 protein: CATSGEVLKKNKQYF

J gene: TRBJ2-5
D gene: TRBD1
V gene: TRBV5-4
clone size: NA
CDR3 DNA: TGCGCTAGGAGCCTAAAGGTACAGGGGAAAGAGACCCAGTACTTT
CDR3 protein: CARSLKVQGKETQYF

J gene: TRBJ2-7
D gene: NA
V gene: TRBV20-1
clone size: NA
CDR3 DNA: TGCAGTGCAGGGGTAGGGGCAGGTTGGTCCTACGAGCGGTACTTC
CDR3 protein: CSAGVGAGWSYERYF

J gene: TRBJ1-2
D gene: NA
V gene: TRBV5-1
clone size: NA
CDR3 DNA: TGTCCCTGCAGCTGGAGCGCGGTCACGCATTATGGCCACTCCTTC
CDR3 protein: CPCSWSAVTHYGHSF

J gene: TRBJ2-7
D gene: TRBD2
V gene: TRBV5-3
clone size: NA
CDR3 DNA: TGCGCCAGTCAAGCTGGGAGTAGCGGGAACTACTACGAGCAGTACTTC
CDR3 protein: CASQAGSSGNYYEQYF

J gene: TRBJ2-2
D gene: TRBD1
V gene: TRBV20-1
clone size: NA
CDR3 DNA: TGCAGTGCTAGAGGGGAGATGGGTAGGACAGGCGGCACCTGGGAGCTGTATTTT
CDR3 protein: CSARGEMGRTGGTWELYF

J gene: TRBJ1-5
D gene: NA
V gene: TRBV20-1
clone size: NA
CDR3 DNA: TGCAGTGCATGTTGGCGAATGGACAATCCGCCCCAGCATTTT
CDR3 protein: CSACWRMDNPPQHF

J gene: TRBJ1-2
D gene: NA
V gene: TRBV4-1
clone size: NA
CDR3 DNA: TGCGCCAGCAGCCCCCAGGTAGATATTAACTATGGCTTCGCCTTC
CDR3 protein: CASSPQVDINYGFAF

J gene: TRBJ1-2
D gene: TRBD1
V gene: TRBV18
clone size: NA
CDR3 DNA: TGTGCCAGCTCCTCCTCGGACAGGGAGACTGGCTACTCCTTC
CDR3 protein: CASSSSDRETGYSF

J gene: TRBJ1-6
D gene: NA
V gene: TRBV20-1
clone size: NA
CDR3 DNA: TGCAGTGCTCCAGGAAATGGAGTCGTGTCTTCCCTCCACTTT
CDR3 protein: CSAPGNGVVSSLHF

J gene: TRBJ2-7
D gene: NA
V gene: TRBV19
clone size: NA
CDR3 DNA: TGTGCCAGCAGTATGGTTATCACCTACGAGCAGTACTTC
CDR3 protein: CASSMVITYEQYF

J gene: TRBJ2-1
D gene: TRBD2
V gene: TRBV29-1
clone size: NA
CDR3 DNA: TGCAGCGCGCCCCCCGGGCTAGCGGGCTCTTACAATGAGCAGTTCTTC
CDR3 protein: CSAPPGLAGSYNEQFF

J gene: TRBJ2-7
D gene: TRBD1
V gene: TRBV29-1
clone size: NA
CDR3 DNA: TGCGGCGGCACCCGCAGGACAGGGGACTCCTACAATGAGCAGTACTTC
CDR3 protein: CGGTRRTGDSYNEQYF

J gene: TRBJ2-1
D gene: TRBD1
V gene: TRBV29-1
clone size: NA
CDR3 DNA: TGCCCCGTCACCCCCGGGACAGGGGGCGCCTACAAGGAGCAGTTCTTC
CDR3 protein: CPVTPGTGGAYKEQFF

J gene: TRBJ2-7
D gene: TRBD2
V gene: TRBV6-5
clone size: once
CDR3 DNA: TGTGCCAGCAGGACCATGGCGGGAGGGATGGGTGAGCAGTACTTC
CDR3 protein: CASRTMAGGMGEQYF

J gene: TRBJ1-6
D gene: NA
V gene: TRBV2
clone size: NA
CDR3 DNA: TGTAGCAGCAGCACTGTGAGCTACGATGAGTCCACGCAGCACTTT
CDR3 protein: CSSSTVSYDESTQHF

J gene: TRBJ2-5
D gene: NA
V gene: TRBV20-1
clone size: NA
CDR3 DNA: TGCAGTGCTACACCGCCGAGCGGCGGCCAAGAGACCCAGTACTTC
CDR3 protein: CSATPPSGGQETQYF

J gene: TRBJ1-5
D gene: NA
V gene: TRBV20-1
clone size: NA
CDR3 DNA: TGCAGCAGCAGCCAGGAGCCCCGACAGCCCCAGCATTTT
CDR3 protein: CSSSQEPRQPQHF

J gene: TRBJ2-5
D gene: TRBD2
V gene: TRBV20-1
clone size: NA
CDR3 DNA: TGCAGTACCACTCCGACTAGCGGCGACCAAGAGGCCCAGTACTTC
CDR3 protein: CSTTPTSGDQEAQYF

J gene: TRBJ1-2
D gene: NA
V gene: TRBV5-1
clone size: NA
CDR3 DNA: TGCGCCAGCAGCGTGAGGGGGGACACGGATTATGGCTACTTCTTC
CDR3 protein: CASSVRGDTDYGYFF

J gene: TRBJ2-4
D gene: NA
V gene: TRBV6-5
clone size: NA
CDR3 DNA: TGCGCCAGCAGTCAGGGGAGCAAAAGCAGGCATTACTTC
CDR3 protein: CASSQGSKSRHYF

J gene: TRBJ2-2
D gene: NA
V gene: TRBV2
clone size: NA
CDR3 DNA: TGTTCCAGCAGTAGCGAACTATCGAGGTTGGTAGGGGAGCTGTTTTTT
CDR3 protein: CSSSSELSRLVGELFF

J gene: TRBJ2-7
D gene: TRBD1
V gene: TRBV5-1
clone size: NA
CDR3 DNA: TGCGCCAGCAGCCCAAGGGCCAGGACAGGATCCAACGAGCAGTACTTC
CDR3 protein: CASSPRARTGSNEQYF

J gene: TRBJ1-4
D gene: NA
V gene: TRBV7-2
clone size: NA
CDR3 DNA: TGTGCCAGCAGCCCCCACTCCGGGGGCGAAAAACTGTTTTTT
CDR3 protein: CASSPHSGGEKLFF

J gene: TRBJ2-7
D gene: TRBD1
V gene: TRBV5-1
clone size: NA
CDR3 DNA: TGCGCCAGCGCCCGAACCGCCGGGACAGGATCCTACGAGCAGTACTTC
CDR3 protein: CASARTAGTGSYEQYF

J gene: TRBJ2-5
D gene: TRBD1
V gene: TRBV20-1
clone size: NA
CDR3 DNA: TGCAGTGCCAGACCGCCAGGGGGCGGCCAAGAGACCCAGTACTTC
CDR3 protein: CSARPPGGGQETQYF

J gene: TRBJ1-2
D gene: NA
V gene: TRBV4-1
clone size: large
CDR3 DNA: TGCGCCAGCAGCCCCCAGGTAGATATTAACTATGGCTACACCTTC
CDR3 protein: CASSPQVDINYGYTF

J gene: TRBJ2-3
D gene: NA
V gene: TRBV7-3
clone size: NA
CDR3 DNA: TGTGCCAGCAGCTTAGGAGACAGAGAGATAGATGCGCAGTATTTT
CDR3 protein: CASSLGDREIDAQYF

J gene: TRBJ1-2
D gene: TRBD1
V gene: TRBV18
clone size: NA
CDR3 DNA: TGTGCCAGCTGCTTCTCAGACAGGGTGACTGGCTACACCTTC
CDR3 protein: CASCFSDRVTGYTF